The 20 T cell receptor beta chains below come from one sample, sequenced in a study of somatic mutations in cytotoxic T cells in rheumatoid arthritis. TCRdb keeps only in-frame clones here, not all; method: immunoSEQ multiplex PCR. The repertoire holds around 20,000 clones, approximately 83% seen once, with over 13% in the top ten. Input material: CD8+ T cells sorted from blood. The receptors here all came from an adult with rheumatoid arthritis.

This rearrangement joins TRBV6-1 to TRBJ2-7; the D gene is possibly TRBD1 (5 bases). The V end was cut by 1 base, the J end by 7 bases, with 11 bases between. This CDR3 contains 13 residues. Germline lookup yields CDR1 MNHNS and CDR2 SASEGT. The CDR3 nucleotides read TGTGCCAGCAGTGAAGTTCAGGGTTGGGAGCAGTACGTC. This encodes CASSEVQGWEQYV.

In this sample, this clone turned up a few times. The chain is built from TRBV5-1 and TRBJ1-6; no clear D. Trimming removed 2 bases from V and 10 bases from J, with 10 bases in between. The CDR3 spans 13 residues. CDR1 and CDR2 from the germline V gene are SGHRS and YFSETQ. Here the CDR3 reads CASSFDASSPLHF. The CDR3 DNA reads TGCGCCAGCAGCTTTGACGCAAGCTCACCCCTCCACTTT.

CDR3 coding DNA: TGTGCCAGCAGCTCCATGTCTGGCTACACCTTC. Encoded protein: CASSSMSGYTF. V usage is TRBV7-9 and J usage is TRBJ1-2; D not resolved. Trimming took 4 bases from V and 7 from J, leaving 7 bases between them. This CDR3 comprises 11 residues. The germline CDR1 and CDR2 sequences are SEHNR and FQNEAQ (reference sequence).

This clone has a handful of counts. This chain links TRBV20-1 with TRBJ2-5, with D possibly matching TRBD2 (5 bases). From germline, CDR1 is DFQATT and CDR2 SNEGSKA (reference sequence). V dropped 4 bases and J dropped 5 bases, with 8 bases sitting between them. CDR3 length: 11 residues. The CDR3 loop is CSAIRGETQYF. The CDR3 region has the DNA TGCAGTGCTATCCGGGGTGAGACCCAGTACTTC.

As DNA, the CDR3 is TGTGCCAGCACCTCGGGCGAGTACAATGAGCAGTTCTTC. It translates to CASTSGEYNEQFF. J is TRBJ2-1 and V is TRBV7-9; no clear D gene. This CDR3 has 13 amino acids. Germline CDR1 SEHNR, CDR2 FQNEAQ (reference sequence). Between the trimmed V and J ends, which lost 7 bases and 4 bases, there was a span of 11 bases.

The chain links TRBV2 to TRBJ1-6; D is unclear. The CDR3 covers 18 residues. CDR1 and CDR2 (germline): SNHLY, FYNNEI. V shed 5 bases and J shed 0 bases, with 17 bases lying between them. For the CDR3, the DNA is TGTGCCAGCAGTCAGACGGACGGAACGAGCTCCTATAATTCACCCCTCCACTTT. Amino acid sequence: CASSQTDGTSSYNSPLHF.

This clone has a handful of counts. This chain joins TRBV7-9 and TRBJ2-4; 10 bases line up with TRBD1. V shed 5 bases, J shed 2 bases, and the junction held 6 bases outside the gene matches. The germline V gene encodes CDR1 SEHNR and CDR2 FQNEAQ (reference sequence). The CDR3 has 16 amino acids. Here the CDR3 DNA reads TGTGCCAGCAGCCAGGACAGGGGGTTTTCCAAAAACATTCAGTACTTC. It is translated as CASSQDRGFSKNIQYF.

This clone was observed a handful of times. This sequence joins TRBV29-1 and TRBJ1-1; D gene ambiguous. V was pared by 4 bases and J by 4 bases, with 13 bases between. The CDR3 spans 13 residues. Per the germline V gene, CDR1 is SQVTM and CDR2 is ANQGSEA. CDR3 DNA sequence: TGCAGCGTTGGCGAGGGTCTGGGCACTGAAGCTTTCTTT. Translating it yields CSVGEGLGTEAFF.

The chain joins TRBV13 to TRBJ1-5; TRBD1 matches 8 bases. Trimming took 5 bases from V and 6 from J; bases not matched to a gene: 6. The CDR3 sequence is 14 residues long. Per germline, CDR1 PRHDT and CDR2 FYEKMQ (reference sequence). The CDR3 spells CASSVRGHGQPQHF. The CDR3 nucleotides are TGTGCCAGCAGCGTCAGGGGGCACGGTCAGCCCCAGCATTTT.

The chain employs TRBV5-3 and TRBJ2-3; possibly TRBD2 for D (6 bases). TRBV5-3 is sorted into the ORF group, with uncertain function. The V and J ends lost 0 bases and 3 bases respectively, with 11 bases between them. The CDR3 runs 15 residues. The CDR3 region has the DNA TGTGCCAGAAGCTTGGTGGAACGGGAGACAGATACGCAGTATTTT. This encodes CARSLVERETDTQYF.

This chain links TRBV7-8 with TRBJ2-7, with a possible D match to TRBD1 (6 bases). V lost 3 bases and J lost 5, with 17 bases in between. CDR1 is SGHVS, CDR2 FQNEAQ, per germline. This CDR3 has 15 residues. Written as DNA, the CDR3 is TGTGCCAGCAGCTTTCTACAGGGTATAGTAGACGAGCAGTACTTC. Translated, it gives CASSFLQGIVDEQYF.

The genes are TRBV19 and TRBJ1-1, with no clear D. The CDR3 is made up of 15 amino acids. Per the germline V gene, CDR1 is LNHDA and CDR2 is SQIVND (reference sequence). The V end was cut by 4 bases, the J end by 0 bases, with 12 bases between. The CDR3 reads CASSRTFSLNTEAFF. The CDR3 DNA follows: TGTGCCAGTAGTAGGACGTTCTCCCTGAACACTGAAGCTTTCTTT.

This clone was seen only a few times. The genes are TRBV5-1 and TRBJ2-7; possibly TRBD1 for D (5 bases). Germline loops: CDR1 SGHRS, CDR2 YFSETQ. V lost 4 bases and J 3 bases, leaving 5 bases between the germline ends. This CDR3 comprises 11 residues. The CDR3, as DNA: TGCGCCAGCAGCACAGGCTACGAGCAGTACTTC. Translation gives CASSTGYEQYF. The whole variable domain, filled in from reference TRBV5-1 and TRBJ2-7, reads KAGVTQTPRYLIKTRGQQVTLSCSPISGHRSVSWYQQTPGQGLQFLFEYFSETQRNKGNFPGRFSGRQFSNSRSEMNVSTLELGDSALYLCASSTGYEQYFGPGTRLTVT.

CDR3 sequence (DNA): TGTGCCAGCAGCGCCGCCGACAGGGGCGCTGAAGCTTTCTTT. Protein product: CASSAADRGAEAFF. This chain connects TRBV11-1 to TRBJ1-1, with 8 nucleotides matching TRBD1. CDR3 length: 14 amino acids. The germline V gene has CDR1 SGHAT and CDR2 FQDESV (reference sequence). The J segment lost 6 bases and the V segment lost 5 bases, leaving 8 bases of the junction unmatched.

V is TRBV15 and J is TRBJ2-1, with D perhaps matching TRBD1 (5 bases). The CDR3 is 14 amino acids. Looked up from germline, CDR1 is LNHNV and CDR2 is YYDKDF (reference sequence). Trimming left V 1 base short and J 8 bases short, with 12 bases between. CDR3 sequence: CATSRVGRLHEQFF. In DNA form, the CDR3 reads TGTGCCACCAGCAGAGTGGGGCGGCTACATGAGCAGTTCTTC.

The rearrangement links TRBV2 to TRBJ1-1; a possible D gene is TRBD1 (5 bases). CDR1 and CDR2 from the germline V gene are SNHLY and FYNNEI. This CDR3 has 15 amino acids. V dropped 0 bases and J dropped 4 bases, with 12 bases sitting between them. CDR3 residues: CASSEAQGESTEAFF. The CDR3 DNA follows: TGTGCCAGCAGTGAAGCGCAAGGGGAGAGCACTGAAGCTTTCTTT.

This clone was counted a single time. The chain is built from TRBV19 and TRBJ2-7; 10 nucleotides agree with TRBD2. Looked up from germline, CDR1 is LNHDA and CDR2 is SQIVND (reference sequence). The CDR3 consists of 15 residues. V lost 2 bases and J lost 7; bases outside the gene matches: 8. CDR3 protein: CASSISASGRVEQYF. As DNA, the CDR3 is TGTGCCAGTAGTATATCGGCTAGCGGGAGAGTGGAGCAGTACTTC.

This clone was seen just once. This chain connects TRBV11-2 to TRBJ2-5; 15 nucleotides agree with TRBD2. The CDR3 runs to 17 residues. The germline V gene has CDR1 SGHAT and CDR2 FQNNGV. V lost 0 bases to trimming and J lost 2 bases; unmatched junction nucleotides: 1. The CDR3 region is CASSLDGTSGGQETQYF. DNA for the CDR3: TGTGCCAGCAGCTTAGACGGGACTAGCGGGGGGCAAGAGACCCAGTACTTC.

The chain carries TRBV7-2 and TRBJ2-2, with D hard to call. Germline CDR1 and CDR2: SGHTA and FQGNSA. The CDR3 loop spans 17 amino acids. The V end lost 6 bases, the J end lost 1 base, and 18 bases lay between the germline ends. The CDR3 region has the DNA TGTGCCAGCAGTGACCCACCCAGGACCATGAACACCGGGGAGCTGTTTTTT. Encoded protein: CASSDPPRTMNTGELFF.

This clone appeared a few times. The chain joins TRBV11-3 to TRBJ2-3; D gene uncertain. Germline V gene sequence: CDR1 SGHNT, CDR2 YENEEA. Trimming stripped 3 bases from V and 1 base from J, with 11 bases between. CDR3 length: 15 amino acids. The CDR3 protein is CASSFPGSGTDTQYF. CDR3 nucleotide sequence: TGTGCCAGCAGCTTCCCAGGCTCCGGCACAGATACGCAGTATTTT.